The 13 T cell receptor beta chains given below trace back to one sample, sequenced in a study of blood T cell repertoires in COVID-19. Generated by immunoSEQ multiplex PCR, the TCRdb table keeps only in-frame clones and is missing some. The sample holds 280,000 or so clones; about 83% are singletons and the top ten take approximately 9%. The sequenced material came from peripheral blood. The receptor set was obtained from a woman aged 50 to 65 who had recovered from COVID-19.

This clone came up once. The genes are TRBV19 and TRBJ1-5; maybe TRBD1 (5 bases). The germline CDR1 and CDR2 sequences are LNHDA and SQIVND (reference sequence). V was trimmed by 7 bases and J by 3 bases, leaving 10 bases between them. The CDR3 runs 13 residues. The DNA of the CDR3 is TGTGCCAGTACGAACAGGACCAATCAGCCCCAGCATTTT. Its translation: CASTNRTNQPQHF.

This chain connects TRBV25-1 to TRBJ1-2; D not resolved. Germline loops: CDR1 MGHDK, CDR2 SYGVNS. The V gene lost 6 bases and the J gene lost 1 base, with 3 bases spanning the gap. The CDR3 extends over 11 amino acids. This chain's CDR3 is CASSFNYGYTF. DNA for the CDR3: TGTGCCAGCAGCTTTAACTATGGCTACACCTTC.

CDR3: CASTPGGGFDEQYF. The CDR3, as DNA: TGTGCCAGCACTCCCGGCGGGGGTTTCGACGAGCAGTACTTC. This chain joins TRBV28 and TRBJ2-7, with TRBD2 matching 7 bases. There are 14 residues in the CDR3. Looked up from germline, CDR1 is MDHEN and CDR2 is SYDVKM. V trimming: 7 bases; J trimming: 5 bases; junction bases outside the gene matches: 11.

The gene calls are TRBV14 and TRBJ2-1; 9 nucleotides agree with TRBD2. CDR3 length: 17 amino acids. Germline values: CDR1 SGHDN, CDR2 FVKESK. Trimming took 2 bases from V and 6 from J; bases not matched to a gene: 11. This chain's CDR3 is CASSQIRWRGGPNEQFF. DNA of the CDR3: TGTGCCAGCAGCCAAATTCGGTGGCGGGGGGGCCCCAATGAGCAGTTCTTC.

The chain is built from TRBV2 and TRBJ1-6; 7 nucleotides align to TRBD1. Germline values: CDR1 SNHLY, CDR2 FYNNEI. The CDR3 spans 14 residues. The V and J ends lost 6 bases and 1 base, in that order; junction bases with no gene match: 0. The chain's CDR3 is CASRTGSYNSPLHF. CDR3 nucleotides: TGTGCCAGCAGGACAGGGTCCTATAATTCACCCCTCCACTTT. Combining the CDR3 with reference TRBV2 and TRBJ1-6 gives the whole variable domain EPEVTQTPSHQVTQMGQEVILRCVPISNHLYFYWYRQILGQKVEFLVSFYNNEISEKSEIFDDQFSVERPDGSNFTLKIRSTKLEDSAMYFCASRTGSYNSPLHFGNGTRLTVT.

This sequence joins TRBV4-3 and TRBJ1-2; a possible D gene is TRBD1 (6 bases). The CDR3 sequence is 16 residues long. Germline CDR1 LGHNA, CDR2 YSLEER. Trimming removed 1 base at V and 4 bases at J, with 16 bases between. The CDR3 protein is CASSQGAQGYGYGYTF. DNA for the CDR3: TGCGCCAGCAGCCAAGGTGCCCAGGGGTACGGCTATGGCTACACCTTC.

The rearrangement links TRBV9 to TRBJ2-6; D might be TRBD1 (5 bases). The CDR3 extends over 16 amino acids. Germline V lookup: CDR1 SGDLS, CDR2 YYNGEE. The V and J ends lost 4 bases and 1 base respectively, with 12 bases between them. This chain's CDR3 is CASSPGAGSGANVLTF. Written as DNA, the CDR3 is TGTGCCAGCAGCCCTGGGGCAGGGTCTGGGGCCAACGTCCTGACTTTC.

CDR3 DNA sequence: TGTGCCAGCAGTTCCATCCAGGGGGCTCCTGGGGAGACCCAGTACTTC. Translating gives CASSSIQGAPGETQYF. The chain has TRBV28 and TRBJ2-5, with 8 bases lining up with TRBD1. From germline, CDR1 is MDHEN and CDR2 SYDVKM. Unmatched junction bases numbered 12, after V lost 4 bases and J lost 5 bases. There are 16 residues in the CDR3. The variable domain in full, with the rest retrieved from reference TRBV28 and TRBJ2-5, is DVKVTQSSRYLVKRTGEKVFLECVQDMDHENMFWYRQDPGLGLRLIYFSYDVKMKEKGDIPEGYSVSREKKERFSLILESASTNQTSMYLCASSSIQGAPGETQYFGPGTRLLVL.

The chain recombines TRBV5-1 with TRBJ2-3; weak D call: TRBD1 (5 bases). Germline CDR1 SGHRS, CDR2 YFSETQ. V lost 2 bases and J 2 bases, leaving 12 bases between the germline ends. This CDR3 has 15 amino acids. The CDR3 sequence: CASSFSGFDTDTQYF. CDR3 sequence (DNA): TGCGCCAGCAGCTTCTCAGGGTTCGACACAGATACGCAGTATTTT.

The rearrangement links TRBV30 to TRBJ1-2; perhaps TRBD1 as D (6 bases). CDR1 is GTSNPN and CDR2 is SVGIG in the germline V gene (reference sequence). Trimming cost V 4 bases and J 4 bases, with 7 bases left between them. This CDR3 is built from 11 residues. The CDR3 nucleotides are TGTGCCTGGACAGGGGTCTATGGCTACACCTTC. Protein sequence: CAWTGVYGYTF.

The rearrangement joins TRBV28 to TRBJ1-5, with 7 bases aligning to TRBD1. This CDR3 comprises 14 residues. The V gene's germline CDR1 is MDHEN and CDR2 SYDVKM. Trimming cost V 6 bases and J 6 bases; bases outside gene matches: 8. CDR3 region: CASRSDRASQPQHF. The CDR3 nucleotides read TGTGCCAGCAGGTCCGACAGGGCCTCTCAGCCCCAGCATTTT. Together with reference TRBV28 and TRBJ1-5, the CDR3 gives the full variable domain: DVKVTQSSRYLVKRTGEKVFLECVQDMDHENMFWYRQDPGLGLRLIYFSYDVKMKEKGDIPEGYSVSREKKERFSLILESASTNQTSMYLCASRSDRASQPQHFGDGTRLSIL.

The chain links TRBV19 to TRBJ2-4, with D perhaps matching TRBD2 (6 bases). The CDR3 is made up of 11 amino acids. Trimming cost V 11 bases and J 1 base, with 6 bases left between them. Germline-derived CDR1 and CDR2 are LNHDA and SQIVND (reference sequence). In DNA, the CDR3 is TGTGCCGCGGGGGCCAAAAACATTCAGTACTTC. Protein sequence: CAAGAKNIQYF.

The V gene is TRBV5-1, the J gene TRBJ2-2; 7 bases line up with TRBD1. The CDR3 is 14 amino acids. Germline CDR1 SGHRS, CDR2 YFSETQ. Unmatched junction bases numbered 4, after V lost 3 bases and J lost 5 bases. Written as DNA, the CDR3 is TGCGCCAGCAGCTCCGCGGACAGGACCGGGGAGCTGTTTTTT. This encodes CASSSADRTGELFF.